This T cell receptor beta chain was recovered during a study of OX40 agonist ivuxolimab in advanced cancers. The CDR3 consists of 15 residues. V was pared by 3 bases and J by 2 bases, with 2 bases of the junction left unmatched. Germline V gene data show CDR1 as SGHTA and CDR2 as FQGNSA. Profiling relied on immunoSEQ multiplex PCR, and the TCRdb table lists in-frame clones only, not all of them. This sample yields 78,000 or so clones, of which 85% are seen a single time; 15% to 20% belongs to the top ten. Sequences were derived from CD4+ or CD8+ T cells sorted from blood, sampled in a trial of the OX40 agonist ivuxolimab. The chain combines TRBV7-2 with TRBJ2-1; 9 nucleotides agree with TRBD2. This TCR derives from an adult with an advanced solid tumor such as melanoma, head and neck, liver or kidney cancer. This CDR3 reads CASSLASGTYNEQFF. The CDR3 DNA sequence: TGTGCCAGCAGCTTGGCTAGCGGGACCTACAATGAGCAGTTCTTC. The full variable domain, in which reference TRBV7-2 and TRBJ2-1 provide the parts outside the CDR3, is GAGVSQSPSNKVTEKGKDVELRCDPISGHTALYWYRQSLGQGLEFLIYFQGNSAPDKSGLPSDRFSAERTGGSVSTLTIQRTQQEDSAVYLCASSLASGTYNEQFFGPGTRLTVL.